The next 21 T cell receptor beta chains were all read from a single sample in a study of blood T cell repertoires in COVID-19. Assay: immunoSEQ multiplex PCR; the TCRdb copy retains only in-frame clones and omits some. Here the sample spans around 200,000 clones, around 90% being singletons. Sequenced input: PBMCs or T cells enriched from blood (not recorded which). The receptors derive from a man aged 18 to 29 with acute COVID-19.

The chain couples TRBV18 to TRBJ2-1, with 8 bases matching TRBD2. V lost 0 bases, J lost 8 bases, and 12 bases stayed unmatched. Germline CDR1 reads KGHSH; CDR2 reads LQKENI. The CDR3 sequence is 17 residues long. The CDR3 nucleotides read TGTGCCAGCTCACCACCTGACGGGAGGGCCGGACTCGATGAGCAGTTCTTC. Translated, it gives CASSPPDGRAGLDEQFF. The variable domain in full, with the rest retrieved from reference TRBV18 and TRBJ2-1, is NAGVMQNPRHLVRRRGQEARLRCSPMKGHSHVYWYRQLPEEGLKFMVYLQKENIIDESGMPKERFSAEFPKEGPSILRIQQVVRGDSAAYFCASSPPDGRAGLDEQFFGPGTRLTVL.

The chain is built from TRBV19 and TRBJ1-5; tentative D call: TRBD1 (6 bases). The V and J ends lost 5 bases and 1 base respectively, with 21 bases between them. There are 18 residues in the CDR3. The germline V gene encodes CDR1 LNHDA and CDR2 SQIVND (reference sequence). CDR3 nucleotides: TGTGCCAGTAGTCATATTTTTTGGGGGGGCAGGAGCAATCAGCCCCAGCATTTT. Its protein is CASSHIFWGGRSNQPQHF.

This clone was observed a single time. This chain connects TRBV14 to TRBJ2-1, with 11 bases fitting TRBD2. Looked up from germline, CDR1 is SGHDN and CDR2 is FVKESK. The CDR3 sequence is 15 residues long. After removal of 4 bases from V and 4 bases from J, the junction contained 3 bases not matched to a gene. CDR3 nucleotide sequence: TGTGCCAGCAGCCCGACTAGCGGGGCATACAATGAGCAGTTCTTC. The encoded protein is CASSPTSGAYNEQFF.

The chain recombines TRBV5-1 with TRBJ2-6, with D possibly matching TRBD1 (6 bases). Looked up from germline, CDR1 is SGHRS and CDR2 is YFSETQ. V gave up 4 bases and J gave up 0 bases, with 17 bases separating them. The CDR3 extends over 18 amino acids. The CDR3 nucleotides are TGCGCCAGCAGCACCGCCGGACAGACAAACTCTGGGGCCAACGTCCTGACTTTC. It yields the protein CASSTAGQTNSGANVLTF.

The chain has TRBV29-1 and TRBJ1-1; D ambiguous. From germline, CDR1 is SQVTM and CDR2 ANQGSEA. CDR3 length: 11 amino acids. V was cut by 7 bases and J by 5 bases, with 11 bases left in between. The CDR3 loop is CSGAAKTEAFF. The CDR3 bases are TGCAGCGGGGCAGCCAAAACTGAAGCTTTCTTT. Together with reference TRBV29-1 and TRBJ1-1, the CDR3 gives the full variable domain: SAVISQKPSRDICQRGTSLTIQCQVDSQVTMMFWYRQQPGQSLTLIATANQGSEATYESGFVIDKFPISRPNLTFSTLTVSNMSPEDSSIYLCSGAAKTEAFFGQGTRLTVV.

J is TRBJ2-1 and V is TRBV28, with TRBD1 matching over 8 bases. Losses at the gene ends were 6 bases for V and 9 bases for J; bases not matched to a gene: 13. The CDR3 sequence is 15 residues long. Germline assignment: CDR1 MDHEN and CDR2 SYDVKM. Written as DNA, the CDR3 is TGTGCCAGCAGCCGGACAGGGTTTGCTGCTGGTGAGCAGTTCTTC. Its translation is CASSRTGFAAGEQFF.

This chain uses TRBV2 with TRBJ2-3, with 8 positions matching TRBD1. CDR3 length equals 16 residues. Germline V gene data show CDR1 as SNHLY and CDR2 as FYNNEI. Unmatched junction bases numbered 8, after V lost 2 bases and J lost 4 bases. The CDR3 nucleotides are TGTGCCAGCAGTGAACAGGGGGCGGGGCTACCAGATACGCAGTATTTT. Amino acid sequence: CASSEQGAGLPDTQYF.

The gene calls are TRBV11-2 and TRBJ1-1; no clear D gene. CDR3 size: 14 residues. The V end lost 2 bases, the J end lost 4 bases, and 11 bases lay between the germline ends. CDR1 is SGHAT and CDR2 is FQNNGV in the germline V gene. As DNA, the CDR3 is TGTGCCAGCAGCTTATGGGAGGGAGGCACTGAAGCTTTCTTT. It specifies CASSLWEGGTEAFF.

This chain connects TRBV6-1 to TRBJ1-2; D is uncertain. V gave up 1 base and J gave up 4 bases, with 7 bases separating them. The CDR3 totals 13 residues. Germline loops: CDR1 MNHNS, CDR2 SASEGT. CDR3: CASSEDSSYGYTF. The DNA of the CDR3 is TGTGCCAGCAGTGAAGACAGTAGCTATGGCTACACCTTC.

The rearrangement uses TRBV19 and TRBJ2-3, with a tentative D call TRBD2 (5 bases). Germline CDR1 is LNHDA and CDR2 is SQIVND (reference sequence). The CDR3 spans 14 residues. V was clipped by 3 bases and J by 3 bases, with 10 bases between them. CDR3 sequence: CASSIGSGTDTQYF. The CDR3 DNA reads as TGTGCCAGTAGTATTGGGAGCGGAACAGATACGCAGTATTTT.

The chain recombines TRBV5-1 with TRBJ2-7; maybe TRBD1 (8 bases). This CDR3 has 17 amino acids. V was shortened by 5 bases and J by 7 bases, with 28 bases between the two germline ends. The germline CDR1 and CDR2 sequences are SGHRS and YFSETQ. Here the CDR3 reads CASSSRRPDREGMEQYF. CDR3 nucleotide sequence: TGCGCCAGCAGTTCTAGACGGCCGGACAGGGAGGGTATGGAGCAGTACTTC.

This sequence joins TRBV19 and TRBJ2-2; no definite D call. The CDR3 extends over 12 amino acids. V gave up 1 base and J gave up 6 bases, with 3 bases separating them. The germline CDR1 and CDR2 sequences are LNHDA and SQIVND (reference sequence). In DNA, the CDR3 is TGTGCCAGTAGTATAGCCGCCGGGGAGCTGTTTTTT. Residues: CASSIAAGELFF.

This chain joins TRBV18 and TRBJ2-1, with 11 bases fitting TRBD1. Trimming removed 4 bases from V and 7 bases from J; junction bases left unmatched: 9. This CDR3 comprises 16 residues. Germline V CDR1 and CDR2: KGHSH, LQKENI. CDR3 in amino acids: CASSLPGDRGANEQFF. CDR3 bases: TGTGCCAGCTCACTCCCTGGGGACAGGGGGGCAAATGAGCAGTTCTTC.

V and J are TRBV6-1 and TRBJ2-1; weak D call: TRBD2 (6 bases). This CDR3 spans 16 amino acids. Per germline, CDR1 MNHNS and CDR2 SASEGT. V gave up 1 base and J gave up 0 bases, with 10 bases separating them. The CDR3 coding sequence is TGTGCCAGCAGTGAAGAGCGGGTGAGCTCCTACAATGAGCAGTTCTTC. Amino acids: CASSEERVSSYNEQFF.

This clone was found a few times. One junction end disagrees with the germline gene, perhaps due to a read error. The V gene is TRBV19, the J gene TRBJ1-1; TRBD1 is a possible D gene (5 bases). This CDR3 is built from 14 residues. Looked up from germline, CDR1 is LNHDA and CDR2 is SQIVND (reference sequence). The CDR3 loop reads CASSRGRGVAEAFF. CDR3 coding DNA: TGTGCCAGCAGTAGAGGCCGGGGGGTCGCTGAAGCTTTCTTT.

The chain carries TRBV23-1 and TRBJ2-7; 12 bases are shared with TRBD2. TRBV23-1 is classed as an ORF, of uncertain function. The CDR3 length is 15 residues. The junction had 1 base not matched to a gene; V was cut back by 2 bases and J by 2 bases. This chain's CDR3 is CASSQLAGGPYEQYF. DNA for the CDR3: TGCGCCAGCAGTCAACTAGCGGGAGGGCCCTACGAGCAGTACTTC.

This chain uses TRBV19 with TRBJ2-1, with TRBD2 matching over 13 bases. Germline lookup yields CDR1 LNHDA and CDR2 SQIVND (reference sequence). The CDR3 sequence is 16 residues long. The ends lost 5 bases at V and 9 bases at J; junction bases unmatched: 10. CDR3 sequence reads: CASSSSGLAGPVEQFF. DNA for the CDR3: TGTGCCAGTAGTTCATCGGGACTAGCGGGACCGGTTGAGCAGTTCTTC.

The chain joins TRBV7-9 to TRBJ2-7; 8 nucleotides line up with TRBD1. The CDR3 is 14 amino acids. Trimming removed 6 bases from V and 3 bases from J; junction bases left unmatched: 7. Germline V CDR1 and CDR2: SEHNR, FQNEAQ (reference sequence). CDR3 coding DNA: TGTGCCAGCAGTAGCAGGGGGCTTATCTACGAGCAGTACTTC. Its protein is CASSSRGLIYEQYF. Supplemented by reference TRBV7-9 and TRBJ2-7, the full variable domain reads DTGVSQNPRHKITKRGQNVTFRCDPISEHNRLYWYRQTLGQGPEFLTYFQNEAQLEKSRLLSDRFSAERPKGSFSTLEIQRTEQGDSAMYLCASSSRGLIYEQYFGPGTRLTVT.

The chain recombines TRBV21-1 with TRBJ1-6; the listed D gene, TRBD1, was not tested against the DNA. TRBV21-1 is listed as a pseudogene. This CDR3 region has 18 residues. CDR3 region: CASSSKYGSGQGRSPLHF. The CDR3 DNA follows: TGTGCCAGCAGCAGCAAGTATGGCTCAGGACAGGGCCGTTCACCCCTCCACTTT.

This clone was detected only once. The rearrangement joins TRBV7-9 to TRBJ2-2, with 10 bases matching TRBD2. The CDR3 consists of 18 residues. Germline assignment: CDR1 SEHNR and CDR2 FQNEAQ (reference sequence). J lost 5 bases, V lost 5 bases, and 14 bases had no gene match. CDR3 sequence: CASSVVRLAGVGTGELFF. The CDR3 nucleotides are TGTGCCAGCAGCGTCGTCCGGCTAGCGGGAGTAGGGACCGGGGAGCTGTTTTTT.

The chain employs TRBV11-2 and TRBJ2-2; 8 bases agree with TRBD2. Germline trimming cut 2 bases from V and 1 base from J; bases unmatched to any gene: 6. Germline V gene lookup returns CDR1 SGHAT and CDR2 FQNNGV. This CDR3 has 17 residues. DNA of the CDR3: TGTGCCAGCAGCTTAAGAGCGGGAGAGGGGAACACCGGGGAGCTGTTTTTT. Protein product: CASSLRAGEGNTGELFF.